This record looks at one T cell receptor (beta chain) sequence and its context. Its matching antigen is unknown. The record originates from a study of shared clonotypes between healthy human individuals. Study observations and caveats: Sequencing depth was a factor that was expected to affect clonotype sharing among donors.

This CDR3 comprises 15 residues. CDR1 and CDR2 from the germline V gene are SGHTA and FQGNSA. Trimming cost V 6 bases and J 4 bases, with 19 bases left between them. The assay used deep level. This table comes from immunoSEQ multiplex PCR, and its TCRdb copy is limited to in-frame clones, with some not included. This sample has roughly 1.5 million clones; nearly 99% occur once, and the top ten carry roughly 0.45%. The material sequenced was naive CD4+ T cells sorted from blood. The subset is: CD45RA+ positively selected. The chain recombines TRBV7-2 with TRBJ2-7, with a weak D call TRBD2 (6 bases). The TCR comes from a man aged 25-45 years in good health. The CDR3 coding sequence is TGTGCCAGCAGGCCATCCCGGACTATTGCTTACGAGCAGTACTTC. It is translated as CASRPSRTIAYEQYF.